This T cell receptor beta chain is from a study of PD-L1 blockade in urothelial cancer. The repertoire was sequenced with immunoSEQ multiplex PCR; TCRdb's copy has only in-frame clones and lacks some. The repertoire holds about 82,000 clones, with more than 85% as singletons. There are 17 residues in the CDR3. With V trimmed by 2 bases and J by 6 bases, 7 bases remained unmatched. The germline gives CDR1 SGHRS, CDR2 YFSETQ. The sequencing used PBMCs, collected around atezolizumab (anti-PD-L1) treatment. The TCR sequence derives from a man aged 60 to 69 with urothelial cancer. The V gene is TRBV5-1, the J gene TRBJ2-2, with 13 bases aligning to TRBD2. As DNA, the CDR3 is TGCGCCAGCAGCTTTACTTTCGGGACTAGCGGGGCCGGGGAGCTGTTTTTT. This sequence encodes CASSFTFGTSGAGELFF.